This TCR beta chain was observed in a study of CD8+CD57+ T cells in acquired aplastic anemia. This clonotype was seen ten or more times. The template for TCR beta VDJ and CDR3 sequence profiling was genomic DNA. Via MiXCR, TCRdb re-called the reads, giving one row per CDR3 protein. The sample includes about 220,000 distinct CDR3 sequences, approximately 45% of them seen just once. Patients sequenced had flow cytometry evidence of CD8+CD57+ cell expansion. The CDR3 loop spans 14 amino acids. CDR1 is SGDLS and CDR2 is YYNGEE in the germline V gene. Trimming at V came to 0 bases and at J to 1 base, leaving 0 bases not matched to a gene.

Sequencing used sorted CD4+, CD8+, or CD8+CD57+ T cells (not recorded which) from PBMCs. V is TRBV9 and J is TRBJ2-5, with 7 bases lining up with TRBD2. The origin of this receptor is a human donor with aplastic anemia. The DNA for the CDR3 is TGTGCCAGCAGCGTAGCGGGGGGCCAAGAGACCCAGTACTTC. Translated, it gives CASSVAGGQETQYF.